This T cell receptor beta chain was retrieved from a study of T cells expressing NK-cell markers. Germline values: CDR1 MDHEN, CDR2 SYDVKM. The CDR3 runs 14 residues. TCRdb re-called the 5' RACE reads and catalogs CDR3 proteins one per entry, DNA excluded. The table gives roughly 380,000 distinct CDR3 sequences; the top ten clones make up around 4.9% of it. The receptor comes from a man between 18 and 69 years old in good health. The rearrangement joins TRBV28 to TRBJ1-2; TCRdb's assignment of TRBD1 cannot be checked, as there is no DNA. Sequencing used blood T cells: a sorted CD56 or NKG2C T cell subset, CD4+ or CD8+ T cells, or bulk PBMC T cells (not recorded which). CDR3 region: CASSRRDSLGGYTF.